This paragraph covers one T cell receptor beta chain sequence. Some clones are missing from TCRdb's copy, which holds only in-frame ones; the method was immunoSEQ multiplex PCR. The data hold around 110,000 clones, with 85% to 90% observed a single time. The CDR3 length is 14 residues. In germline, CDR1 is SEHNR, CDR2 FQNEAQ (reference sequence). The ends were cut back, 7 bases at V and 2 bases at J, with 14 bases in the middle. The data were obtained in a study of T cell responses to AZD1222 COVID-19 vaccine. Material: peripheral blood, obtained on day 0 of AZD1222 vaccination. The rearrangement links TRBV7-9 to TRBJ1-2, with D unclear. The TCR comes from an adult in good health. This chain's CDR3 is CASTSNRGNYGYTF. The CDR3 DNA is TGTGCCAGCACCTCCAACCGGGGAAACTATGGCTACACCTTC.